These 12 T cell receptor beta chains originate from one sample sequenced in a study of T cells in Graves' hyperthyroidism and ophthalmopathy. Amplification targeted TCR beta CDR3 regions from RNA transcripts. Initially, a first-round RT-PCR of the TCR CDR3 employed the HTBI primer set. One entry per CDR3 protein, called by TCRdb with MiXCR from the multiplex PCR reads. Of hundreds of thousands of distinct CDR3 sequences in the sample, 14% are singletons; the top ten hold 5.8%. Sequencing was done on a sample of blood. The receptors stem from a woman in her 30s with Graves' hyperthyroidism that later progressed to Graves' ophthalmopathy.

The chain joins TRBV11-2 to TRBJ1-2, with TRBD1 as a possible D gene (5 bases). Trimming took off 0 bases at V and 8 bases at J, with 13 bases between the two ends. Germline CDR1 is SGHAT and CDR2 is FQNNGV. This CDR3 is built from 14 residues. CDR3 sequence: CASSLDPRKGGYTF. The CDR3 bases are TGTGCCAGCAGCTTAGATCCCCGTAAGGGGGGCTACACCTTC.

Note on this clonotype: The junction departs from germline at one end; a sequencing error may be responsible. This chain links TRBV12-5 with TRBJ1-5; 12 bases align to TRBD1. Germline V lookup: CDR1 LGHNT, CDR2 FRNRAP. The CDR3 has 18 residues. In DNA, the CDR3 is TGTGTTAGTGGTTTCCGTCCCGGGACAGGGGGCATCGGTCAGCCCCAGCATTTT. It yields the protein CVSGFRPGTGGIGQPQHF.

This clonotype came up many times. This chain joins TRBV5-5 and TRBJ2-3; D remains ambiguous. This CDR3 region has 11 residues. Trimming removed 4 bases from V and 1 base from J, with 1 base in between. Germline lookup yields CDR1 SGHKS and CDR2 YYEKEE (reference sequence). The CDR3 sequence is CASSRTDTQYF. DNA for the CDR3: TGTGCCAGCAGCCGCACAGATACGCAGTATTTT.

The genes are TRBV9 and TRBJ2-5; 7 bases are shared with TRBD2. This CDR3 region has 17 residues. V was pared by 7 bases and J by 0 bases, with 15 bases of the junction left unmatched. The V gene's germline CDR1 is SGDLS and CDR2 YYNGEE. DNA of the CDR3: TGTGCCAGCTCCGCCGGGACTACCTTTGTCAACCAAGAGACCCAGTACTTC. As protein: CASSAGTTFVNQETQYF.

Concerning this clonotype: A much larger clone differs from this one at a single base, so this may be a read error. The chain couples TRBV6-2 or TRBV6-3 to TRBJ2-1; D could derive from TRBD1 or TRBD2 (5 bases each). The ends were cut back, 2 bases at V and 6 bases at J, with 14 bases in the middle. This CDR3 comprises 15 residues. Germline V gene lookup returns CDR1 MNHEY and CDR2 SVGEGT. CDR3: CASSYRDPTCNEQFF. CDR3 in DNA: TGTGCCAGCAGTTACCGGGACCCAACCTGCAATGAGCAGTTCTTC.

This clonotype has ten or more counts. This chain links TRBV28 with TRBJ2-1; maybe TRBD1 (6 bases). Deletions cut 6 bases from V and 3 bases from J, with 12 bases between. This CDR3 spans 14 amino acids. From germline, CDR1 is MDHEN and CDR2 SYDVKM. The chain's CDR3 is CASRGGSGYNEQFF. The CDR3 DNA sequence: TGTGCCAGCAGAGGGGGTTCGGGCTACAATGAGCAGTTCTTC.

The sample holds many counts of this clonotype. The genes are TRBV12-3 or TRBV12-4 and TRBJ2-5, with 8 bases lining up with TRBD1. The trim removed 6 bases at V and 4 bases at J, leaving 4 bases unmatched. The CDR3 spans 13 residues. In DNA, the CDR3 is TGTGCCAGCAGATCCGGGACAGGAGAGACCCAGTACTTC. It specifies CASRSGTGETQYF.

This clonotype occurred many times. The chain couples TRBV20-1 to TRBJ2-3; TRBD2 matches 11 bases. Germline lookup yields CDR1 DFQATT and CDR2 SNEGSKA (reference sequence). V lost 3 bases and J lost 5; bases outside the gene matches: 4. This CDR3 contains 14 residues. CDR3 nucleotide sequence: TGCAGTGCTAGCGGCCTAGCGGGAGGAGATACGCAGTATTTT. Translation gives CSASGLAGGDTQYF.

This clonotype was counted many times. V and J are TRBV11-2 and TRBJ2-7; D unresolved. Germline lookup yields CDR1 SGHAT and CDR2 FQNNGV. The CDR3 consists of 12 residues. V was trimmed by 0 bases and J by 6 bases, leaving 6 bases between them. CDR3 nucleotide sequence: TGTGCCAGCAGCTTAGAAAGATCCGAGCAGTACTTC. This gives the protein CASSLERSEQYF.

This clonotype was counted many times. This chain connects TRBV5-1 to TRBJ1-1, with D unresolved. Trimming removed 4 bases from V and 4 bases from J, with 11 bases in between. The CDR3 is made up of 13 amino acids. CDR1 and CDR2 (germline): SGHRS, YFSETQ. For the CDR3, the DNA is TGCGCCAGCAGCACGAACCTCCCCACTGAAGCTTTCTTT. Translated, it gives CASSTNLPTEAFF.

This clonotype was seen a few times. This chain joins TRBV9 and TRBJ2-1; D is perhaps TRBD1 (5 bases). Germline V lookup: CDR1 SGDLS, CDR2 YYNGEE. V lost 2 bases, J lost 5 bases, and 8 bases lay in between. The CDR3 runs to 13 residues. The CDR3 sequence: CASSVGQNNEQFF. CDR3 bases: TGTGCCAGCAGCGTCGGACAAAACAATGAGCAGTTCTTC.

In its sample, this clonotype was seen a few times. The chain recombines TRBV6-1 with TRBJ2-3; TRBD2 aligns across 11 bases. CDR1 is MNHNS and CDR2 is SASEGT in the germline V gene. This CDR3 has 14 residues. The trim removed 4 bases at V and 5 bases at J, leaving 2 bases unmatched. CDR3 residues: CASSVAGGRDTQYF. The CDR3 DNA reads as TGTGCCAGCAGTGTAGCGGGGGGGAGAGATACGCAGTATTTT.